The 15 T cell receptor beta chains below come from one sample, sequenced in a study of persistence of HIV-infected CD4 T cells. Their antigen targets remain unknown. This was the immunoSEQ version 4 assay in survey mode. Clones were sequenced by immunoSEQ multiplex PCR, and TCRdb holds only the in-frame ones, with some missing. This sample has 35,000 to 45,000 clones; 75% to 90% occur once, and the top ten carry 1.6%. Lysates of CMV-infected fibroblasts at 10 ug/mL stimulated these cells. CD40L/CD69 double-negative CD45RO-high memory CD4+ T cells were collected. Sequences were derived from CD4+ T cells sorted from PBMCs after approximately 19-hour stimulation, sampled from a patient who received antiretroviral therapy. The receptors were sampled from an adult man with HIV who was CMV-seropositive.

The rearrangement links TRBV19 to TRBJ2-3; tentative D call: TRBD1 (6 bases). V dropped 5 bases and J dropped 7 bases, with 19 bases sitting between them. Germline V lookup: CDR1 LNHDA, CDR2 SQIVND (reference sequence). The length of the CDR3 is 15 residues. CDR3 sequence (DNA): TGTGCCAGTAGTCCCCGTTTCCCCCAGGGGTATACGCAGTATTTT. Its translation is CASSPRFPQGYTQYF.

Within the sample, this clone is medium-sized. The gene calls are TRBV25-1 and TRBJ2-2; a weak D match, TRBD1 (6 bases). The V end was cut by 1 base, the J end by 6 bases, with 15 bases between. Germline assignment: CDR1 MGHDK and CDR2 SYGVNS. The CDR3 contains 16 residues. The CDR3: CASSESWGRGPGELFF. The CDR3 nucleotides read TGTGCCAGCAGTGAATCATGGGGCAGGGGACCCGGGGAGCTGTTTTTT. Complete variable domain (other parts from reference TRBV25-1 and TRBJ2-2): EADIYQTPRYLVIGTGKKITLECSQTMGHDKMYWYQQDPGMELHLIHYSYGVNSTEKGDLSSESTVSRIRTEHFPLTLESARPSHTSQYLCASSESWGRGPGELFFGEGSRLTVL.

This chain joins TRBV29-1 and TRBJ1-1; TRBD1 matches 10 bases. The ends lost 7 bases at V and 2 bases at J; junction bases unmatched: 7. The CDR3 covers 14 residues. The germline gives CDR1 SQVTM, CDR2 ANQGSEA. The CDR3 here is CSGLDRGLNTEAFF. In nucleotides, the CDR3 is TGCAGCGGGCTCGACAGGGGGCTTAACACTGAAGCTTTCTTT.

The chain combines TRBV9 with TRBJ2-1; TRBD2 matches 9 bases. J was trimmed by 10 bases and V by 4 bases; bases with no gene match: 3. The CDR3 runs to 12 residues. Germline CDR1 reads SGDLS; CDR2 reads YYNGEE. CDR3 DNA sequence: TGTGCCAGCAGCCCGCGGGGGGGGGAGCAGTTCTTC. It codes for CASSPRGGEQFF.

The chain has TRBV3-1 (or the pseudogene TRBV3-2) and TRBJ1-3; 9 bases map to TRBD1. V lost 4 bases and J lost 4; bases outside the gene matches: 5. CDR1 and CDR2 (germline): LGHDT, YNNKEL (reference sequence). CDR3 size: 15 residues. CDR3 coding DNA: TGTGCCAGCAGCCCCACACAGGGGGCGGGAAACACCATATATTTT. This translates into CASSPTQGAGNTIYF.

This chain links TRBV2 with TRBJ2-5; 8 positions agree with TRBD2. Germline loops: CDR1 SNHLY, CDR2 FYNNEI. V trimming: 3 bases; J trimming: 2 bases; junction bases outside the gene matches: 8. CDR3 length equals 16 residues. The CDR3 DNA follows: TGTGCCAGCAGTGACATGGGCGGGGGGTCGCAAGAGACCCAGTACTTC. This translates into CASSDMGGGSQETQYF.

This clone was counted a few times. The chain carries TRBV7-9 and TRBJ1-3, with D tentatively TRBD1 (5 bases). Germline V gene lookup returns CDR1 SEHNR and CDR2 FQNEAQ (reference sequence). The CDR3 extends over 12 amino acids. V lost 5 bases, J lost 7 bases, and 9 bases lay in between. CDR3 in amino acids: CASSQGANTIYF. CDR3 nucleotide sequence: TGTGCCAGCAGCCAGGGCGCGAACACCATATATTTT. The full variable domain, its missing parts supplied by reference TRBV7-9 and TRBJ1-3, is DTGVSQNPRHKITKRGQNVTFRCDPISEHNRLYWYRQTLGQGPEFLTYFQNEAQLEKSRLLSDRFSAERPKGSFSTLEIQRTEQGDSAMYLCASSQGANTIYFGEGSWLTVV.

The chain has TRBV5-1 and TRBJ2-1; TRBD2 matches 10 bases. Germline loops: CDR1 SGHRS, CDR2 YFSETQ. The ends lost 1 base at V and 7 bases at J; junction bases unmatched: 5. This CDR3 is 15 amino acids long. The CDR3 bases are TGCGCCAGCAGCTTGCTAGCGGGGGTGGATAATGAGCAGTTCTTC. This translates into CASSLLAGVDNEQFF. Together with reference TRBV5-1 and TRBJ2-1, the CDR3 gives the full variable domain: KAGVTQTPRYLIKTRGQQVTLSCSPISGHRSVSWYQQTPGQGLQFLFEYFSETQRNKGNFPGRFSGRQFSNSRSEMNVSTLELGDSALYLCASSLLAGVDNEQFFGPGTRLTVL.

The chain links TRBV29-1 to TRBJ1-1; 12 bases match TRBD1. The germline CDR1 and CDR2 sequences are SQVTM and ANQGSEA. The CDR3 runs 15 residues. Losses at the gene ends were 6 bases for V and 0 bases for J; bases not matched to a gene: 5. The CDR3 region has the DNA TGCAGCGTGCCTGGGACAGGGGGCCTGAACACTGAAGCTTTCTTT. It codes for CSVPGTGGLNTEAFF. Filled out from reference TRBV29-1 and TRBJ1-1, the complete variable domain reads SAVISQKPSRDICQRGTSLTIQCQVDSQVTMMFWYRQQPGQSLTLIATANQGSEATYESGFVIDKFPISRPNLTFSTLTVSNMSPEDSSIYLCSVPGTGGLNTEAFFGQGTRLTVV.

The rearrangement uses TRBV7-2 and TRBJ2-1; TRBD1 is a possible D gene (6 bases). The CDR3 covers 15 residues. V lost 8 bases and J 6 bases, leaving 20 bases between the germline ends. The germline V gene has CDR1 SGHTA and CDR2 FQGNSA. CDR3 sequence: CASEISQGTSNEQFF. CDR3 sequence (DNA): TGTGCCAGCGAAATATCCCAGGGGACCAGCAATGAGCAGTTCTTC.

This chain uses TRBV2 with TRBJ1-1; 9 nucleotides match TRBD1. Germline V CDR1 and CDR2: SNHLY, FYNNEI. CDR3 length: 16 amino acids. Trimming removed 5 bases from V and 1 base from J; junction bases left unmatched: 8. In DNA, the CDR3 is TGTGCCAGCAGTCCTCCAAACAGGGGGCCGAACACTGAAGCTTTCTTT. Its protein is CASSPPNRGPNTEAFF. Together with reference TRBV2 and TRBJ1-1, the CDR3 gives the full variable domain: EPEVTQTPSHQVTQMGQEVILRCVPISNHLYFYWYRQILGQKVEFLVSFYNNEISEKSEIFDDQFSVERPDGSNFTLKIRSTKLEDSAMYFCASSPPNRGPNTEAFFGQGTRLTVV.

In this sample, this clone turned up once. The genes are TRBV29-1 and TRBJ2-7; 9 bases match TRBD2. The CDR3 sequence is 15 residues long. The germline gives CDR1 SQVTM, CDR2 ANQGSEA. V was pared by 1 base and J by 2 bases, with 6 bases of the junction left unmatched. This chain's CDR3 is CSVEGGASGTYEQYF. CDR3 DNA sequence: TGCAGCGTTGAAGGGGGAGCTAGCGGGACCTACGAGCAGTACTTC.

This sequence joins TRBV19 and TRBJ1-1; TRBD1 might be the D (5 bases). V was shortened by 3 bases and J by 0 bases, with 14 bases between the two germline ends. The CDR3 totals 16 residues. CDR1 is LNHDA and CDR2 is SQIVND in the germline V gene (reference sequence). CDR3 bases: TGTGCCAGTAGTATCGCACAAGGGGTCATGAACACTGAAGCTTTCTTT. Translated, it gives CASSIAQGVMNTEAFF.

This chain connects TRBV5-3 to TRBJ2-7; D gene ambiguous. TRBV5-3 is an open reading frame, and its role is uncertain. Trimming shortened V by 5 bases and J by 2 bases, and 17 bases separated the two germline ends. This CDR3 is 15 amino acids long. The CDR3 DNA sequence: TGTGCCAGAAGTCTGGTCACCGGGTGCGCCTACGAGCAGTACTTC. Translation gives CARSLVTGCAYEQYF.

The chain carries TRBV25-1 and TRBJ1-1; D perhaps matches TRBD1 (5 bases). The CDR3 runs to 12 residues. Trimming left V 5 bases short and J 9 bases short, with 13 bases between. Germline-derived CDR1 and CDR2 are MGHDK and SYGVNS. This chain's CDR3 is CASSRGWDKAFF. The CDR3 bases are TGTGCCAGCAGTAGGGGTTGGGATAAAGCTTTCTTT.